This T cell receptor (beta chain) is drawn from a study of blood T cell repertoires in COVID-19. Study context: Sources were T cells, B-cell-depleted T cells, or PBMCs; the material itself was cDNA or gDNA.

Germline values: CDR1 SNHLY, CDR2 FYNNEI. The V end lost 2 bases, the J end lost 1 base, and 8 bases lay between the germline ends. There are 14 residues in the CDR3. Original methodology: For nucleated cells, counts were estimated from reference gene primer amplification. The assay was immunoSEQ multiplex PCR, and TCRdb's table has in-frame clones only and misses some. V, J and clone size were drawn from that table, and D and trimming were deduced from the DNA. The data hold roughly 130,000 clones, with roughly nine tenths observed a single time. The Seattle site enrolled patients during active infection and followed them longitudinally. This clone was seen just once.

The clonotype originates from a man aged 55 to 70 with COVID-19, enrolled during active disease. The sample consisted of peripheral blood. V gene TRBV2 combines with J gene TRBJ1-1; no firm D call. The CDR3, as DNA: TGTGCCAGCAGTGAACCCCGACAGAACACTGAAGCTTTCTTT. It codes for CASSEPRQNTEAFF.